Following are 26 T cell receptor beta chains from one sample sequenced in a study of memory CD4+ T cells and cytomegalovirus serostatus. Sequenced by immunoSEQ multiplex PCR; TCRdb stores in-frame clones only, minus some. This table has approximately 61,000 clones, 80% appearing once. Single viable CD3+CD4+CD8-CD45RO+ cells were sorted as the memory CD4+ T cells. The source material was memory CD4+ T cells from blood. The receptor set was obtained from an adult in good health and CMV-seronegative. Some clones in this sample may be carry-over from other donors' samples.

V is TRBV2 and J is TRBJ2-2; perhaps TRBD2 as D (5 bases). There are 14 residues in the CDR3. With 6 bases removed from V and 2 bases from J, the gap between germline ends came to 10 bases. The V gene's germline CDR1 is SNHLY and CDR2 FYNNEI. In DNA form, the CDR3 reads TGTGCCAGCAGGCCCGGGATCAACACCGGGGAGCTGTTTTTT. Its translation is CASRPGINTGELFF.

This clone was found a few times. The chain links TRBV5-1 to TRBJ1-2; D is undetermined. The germline V gene has CDR1 SGHRS and CDR2 YFSETQ. This CDR3 is 14 amino acids long. V shed 0 bases and J shed 3 bases, with 9 bases lying between them. The CDR3 DNA is TGCGCCAGCAGCTTGGCCGTCGGGGACTATGGCTACACCTTC. Encoded protein: CASSLAVGDYGYTF. The whole variable domain, filled in from reference TRBV5-1 and TRBJ1-2, reads KAGVTQTPRYLIKTRGQQVTLSCSPISGHRSVSWYQQTPGQGLQFLFEYFSETQRNKGNFPGRFSGRQFSNSRSEMNVSTLELGDSALYLCASSLAVGDYGYTFGSGTRLTVV.

This chain links TRBV12-5 with TRBJ2-7; 12 nucleotides align to TRBD1. The CDR3 contains 16 residues. The germline V gene encodes CDR1 LGHNT and CDR2 FRNRAP. Trimming cost V 3 bases and J 7 bases; bases outside gene matches: 10. The CDR3 region has the DNA TGTGCTAGTGGTTTTCCCCCGGGACAGGGGGCGGGGGAGCAGTACTTC. Encoded protein: CASGFPPGQGAGEQYF.

V gene TRBV6-1 combines with J gene TRBJ1-5; D unresolved. CDR1 and CDR2 from the germline V gene are MNHNS and SASEGT. V dropped 6 bases and J dropped 5 bases, with 14 bases sitting between them. The CDR3 extends over 14 amino acids. The CDR3 here is CASSETRVYQPQHF. The CDR3 DNA sequence: TGTGCCAGCAGCGAAACAAGGGTCTATCAGCCCCAGCATTTT.

This clone was counted a single time. This rearrangement joins TRBV5-1 to TRBJ2-3, with D possibly TRBD2 on 6 matching bases. This CDR3 is 16 amino acids long. The germline CDR1 and CDR2 sequences are SGHRS and YFSETQ. Trimming stripped 3 bases from V and 1 base from J, with 15 bases between. The CDR3 nucleotides are TGCGCCAGCAGCTCGGGTTGGGCTAGCGGCACAGATACGCAGTATTTT. Translation: CASSSGWASGTDTQYF.

On this clone itself: This specimen includes other DNA sequences encoding the same CDR3. The chain recombines TRBV30 with TRBJ1-3, with TRBD1 as a possible D gene (5 bases). Deletions cut 0 bases from V and 3 bases from J, with 12 bases between. Germline V gene lookup returns CDR1 GTSNPN and CDR2 SVGIG (reference sequence). The CDR3 runs 15 residues. CDR3 loop: CAWSVTGALGNTIYF. CDR3 DNA: TGTGCCTGGAGTGTAACCGGGGCGCTTGGAAACACCATATATTTT. Variable domain in full (rest from reference TRBV30 and TRBJ1-3): SQTIHQWPATLVQPVGSPLSLECTVEGTSNPNLYWYRQAAGRGLQLLFYSVGIGQISSEVPQNLSASRPQDRQFILSSKKLLLSDSGFYLCAWSVTGALGNTIYFGEGSWLTVV.

This rearrangement joins TRBV6-5 to TRBJ1-4; TRBD1 might be the D (5 bases). The germline gives CDR1 MNHEY, CDR2 SVGAGI. With 6 bases removed from V and 2 bases from J, the gap between germline ends came to 10 bases. The CDR3 contains 14 residues. The CDR3 sequence: CASRGQGTNEKLFF. The CDR3 DNA reads as TGTGCCAGCAGGGGGCAGGGTACTAATGAAAAACTGTTTTTT.

This clone showed up just once. The chain recombines TRBV7-2 with TRBJ1-2; TRBD1 aligns across 7 bases. J was trimmed by 5 bases and V by 6 bases; bases with no gene match: 12. The CDR3 sequence is 15 residues long. CDR1 SGHTA and CDR2 FQGNSA come from the germline V gene. CDR3 nucleotide sequence: TGTGCCAGCAGTCTAGGGGGAGGGGGCGTGTATGGCTACACCTTC. This translates into CASSLGGGGVYGYTF.

Comment on this clone: This CDR3 is also generated by other DNA sequences in the sample. The rearrangement uses TRBV5-4 and TRBJ2-7, with D possibly being TRBD2 (5 bases). CDR1 SGHNT and CDR2 YYREEE come from the germline V gene (reference sequence). The V and J ends lost 1 base and 6 bases respectively, with 5 bases between them. The CDR3 length is 11 residues. The CDR3 region has the DNA TGTGCCAGCAGCTTGCGGGGCGAGCAGTACTTC. Protein product: CASSLRGEQYF.

V and J are TRBV5-6 and TRBJ1-1; D perhaps matches TRBD1 (6 bases). The germline gives CDR1 SGHDT, CDR2 YYEEEE. Trimming shortened V by 4 bases and J by 1 base, and 11 bases separated the two germline ends. The CDR3 loop spans 14 amino acids. The CDR3 protein is CASSPPDRNTEAFF. CDR3 sequence (DNA): TGTGCCAGCAGCCCCCCGGACAGGAACACTGAAGCTTTCTTT.

V gene TRBV5-1 combines with J gene TRBJ2-7; 9 nucleotides match TRBD2. CDR1 SGHRS and CDR2 YFSETQ come from the germline V gene. The CDR3 contains 17 residues. Germline trimming cut 4 bases from V and 0 bases from J; bases unmatched to any gene: 11. The CDR3 nucleotides read TGCGCCAGCAGCACCTTCTCTAGCGGGGACTTCTCCTACGAGCAGTACTTC. Residues: CASSTFSSGDFSYEQYF.

V is TRBV28 and J is TRBJ1-2; 9 nucleotides agree with TRBD1. V dropped 8 bases and J dropped 5; count of bases not matched to a gene: 6. This CDR3 contains 13 residues. Germline loops: CDR1 MDHEN, CDR2 SYDVKM. CDR3: CASRGGTGYGYTF. CDR3 coding DNA: TGTGCCAGCCGCGGAGGGACAGGGTATGGCTACACCTTC.

This chain connects TRBV27 to TRBJ2-7; no definite D call. This CDR3 is 15 amino acids long. Germline values: CDR1 MNHEY, CDR2 SMNVEV (reference sequence). Between the trimmed V and J ends, which lost 6 bases and 1 base, there was a span of 16 bases. CDR3 sequence reads: CASSPKLDRSYEQYF. The CDR3 DNA sequence: TGTGCCAGCAGCCCAAAACTGGACCGATCCTACGAGCAGTACTTC.

Remarks on this clone: Other nucleotide sequences in the sample specify the same CDR3. V usage is TRBV18 and J usage is TRBJ2-3, with D perhaps TRBD1 (6 bases). Trimming stripped 2 bases from V and 2 bases from J, with 8 bases between. CDR1 is KGHSH and CDR2 is LQKENI in the germline V gene. The CDR3 totals 14 residues. This chain's CDR3 is CASSPGQSTDTQYF. The CDR3 bases are TGTGCCAGCTCACCAGGACAGTCCACAGATACGCAGTATTTT.

This chain links TRBV6-5 with TRBJ1-2, with D uncertain. Germline CDR1 reads MNHEY; CDR2 reads SVGAGI. This CDR3 contains 13 residues. V lost 1 base and J lost 4, with 7 bases in between. CDR3: CASSYYLSYGYTF. For the CDR3, the DNA is TGTGCCAGCAGTTACTACTTGTCCTATGGCTACACCTTC.

CDR3 region: CASSLAHLGTGIAKNIQYF. CDR3 nucleotides: TGTGCCAGCAGCTTAGCGCACTTGGGGACGGGAATAGCCAAAAACATTCAGTACTTC. The chain uses TRBV7-2 and TRBJ2-4, with D perhaps given as TRBD1 or TRBD2 (5 bases each). The CDR3 has 19 amino acids. In germline, CDR1 is SGHTA, CDR2 FQGNSA. The V end lost 0 bases, the J end lost 0 bases, and 18 bases lay between the germline ends.

The chain has TRBV6-1 and TRBJ1-5; D is unclear. Trimming took off 3 bases at V and 0 bases at J, with 3 bases between the two ends. The CDR3 has 13 residues. Germline V lookup: CDR1 MNHNS, CDR2 SASEGT. The CDR3 loop is CASSDNSNQPQHF. As DNA, the CDR3 is TGTGCCAGCAGTGACAATAGCAATCAGCCCCAGCATTTT.

The CDR3: CASSHGQGNSGANVLTF. The CDR3, as DNA: TGTGCCAGCAGCCACGGACAGGGGAACTCTGGGGCCAACGTCCTGACTTTC. V is TRBV7-8 and J is TRBJ2-6; 9 bases are shared with TRBD1. The CDR3 runs to 17 residues. The V gene end was trimmed by 5 bases and the J gene end by 0 bases; junction bases not matched to a gene: 5. Germline V gives CDR1 SGHVS, CDR2 FQNEAQ. Full variable domain (rest looked up from reference TRBV7-8 and TRBJ2-6): GAGVSQSPRYKVAKRGQDVALRCDPISGHVSLFWYQQALGQGPEFLTYFQNEAQLDKSGLPSDRFFAERPEGSVSTLKIQRTQQEDSAVYLCASSHGQGNSGANVLTFGAGSRLTVL.

J is TRBJ2-1 and V is TRBV4-3; 9 bases agree with TRBD2. Germline V gene sequence: CDR1 LGHNA, CDR2 YSLEER. The CDR3 loop spans 15 amino acids. With V trimmed by 0 bases and J by 9 bases, 6 bases remained unmatched. The CDR3 region has the DNA TGCGCCAGCAGCCAAGAGGCTCTAGCGGGGCGTGAGCAGTTCTTC. Its protein is CASSQEALAGREQFF.

This clone came up a few times. The gene calls are TRBV19 and TRBJ1-4; D is possibly TRBD1 (5 bases). The CDR3 contains 14 residues. Trimming cost V 3 bases and J 7 bases, with 12 bases left between them. Germline V gene data show CDR1 as LNHDA and CDR2 as SQIVND (reference sequence). In nucleotides, the CDR3 is TGTGCCAGTAGTATCACATCTAGGGGTGAAAAACTGTTTTTT. Amino acid sequence: CASSITSRGEKLFF.

This rearrangement joins TRBV5-1 to TRBJ2-5; D unresolved. The CDR3 extends over 13 amino acids. Per germline, CDR1 SGHRS and CDR2 YFSETQ. The V gene lost 2 bases and the J gene lost 1 base, with 6 bases spanning the gap. CDR3: CASSFQTQETQYF. The CDR3 bases are TGCGCCAGCAGCTTCCAGACCCAAGAGACCCAGTACTTC.

The chain is built from TRBV28 and TRBJ2-1, with D perhaps given as TRBD1 or TRBD2 (6 bases each). The CDR3 loop spans 16 amino acids. Germline V gene lookup returns CDR1 MDHEN and CDR2 SYDVKM. V gave up 5 bases and J gave up 9 bases, with 23 bases separating them. The CDR3 DNA reads TGTGCCAGCAGTCACCTTGGGGGGCGAGGGCTCGGTGAGCAGTTCTTC. Its protein is CASSHLGGRGLGEQFF.

The V call is TRBV15, the J call TRBJ2-1; 11 bases line up with TRBD2. The CDR3 extends over 16 amino acids. V shed 3 bases, J shed 3 bases, and the junction held 4 bases outside the gene matches. The germline V gene has CDR1 LNHNV and CDR2 YYDKDF (reference sequence). CDR3 sequence: CATSSGGLAGYNEQFF. The DNA for the CDR3 is TGTGCCACCAGCAGTGGCGGACTAGCGGGCTACAATGAGCAGTTCTTC. Full variable domain (remainder filled in from reference TRBV15 and TRBJ2-1): DAMVIQNPRYQVTQFGKPVTLSCSQTLNHNVMYWYQQKSSQAPKLLFHYYDKDFNNEADTPDNFQSRRPNTSFCFLDIRSPGLGDTAMYLCATSSGGLAGYNEQFFGPGTRLTVL.

V is TRBV9 and J is TRBJ2-1, with 10 bases aligning to TRBD2. Losses at the gene ends were 6 bases for V and 7 bases for J; bases not matched to a gene: 13. CDR1 is SGDLS, CDR2 YYNGEE, per germline. The CDR3 extends over 16 amino acids. The CDR3 loop is CASTKGGAGGLNEQFF. CDR3 sequence (DNA): TGTGCCAGCACCAAAGGGGGAGCGGGAGGGCTAAATGAGCAGTTCTTC.

The chain couples TRBV28 to TRBJ2-5; 8 bases match TRBD2. The CDR3 covers 15 residues. The germline gives CDR1 MDHEN, CDR2 SYDVKM. V gave up 6 bases and J gave up 5 bases; unmatched junction bases: 11. Here the CDR3 reads CASRSAPGGSETQYF. The CDR3 coding sequence is TGTGCCAGCAGATCCGCCCCGGGAGGGTCGGAGACCCAGTACTTC.

This chain joins TRBV19 and TRBJ1-1, with unresolved D. Per the germline V gene, CDR1 is LNHDA and CDR2 is SQIVND (reference sequence). Trimming cost V 4 bases and J 0 bases, with 15 bases left between them. This CDR3 is 16 amino acids long. Written as DNA, the CDR3 is TGTGCCAGTAGTACCGGCAGGTCCCGGATGAACACTGAAGCTTTCTTT. This gives the protein CASSTGRSRMNTEAFF.